This T cell receptor (beta chain) was found in a study of identical twins. In the case of this clonotype: Antigen unknown. A much more abundant neighbour one base away suggests this may be a read error.

The CDR3 loop spans 15 amino acids. Germline CDR1 and CDR2: LGHDT and YNNKEL (reference sequence). TCRdb recomputed calls from the 5' RACE reads with MiXCR, one row per CDR3 protein. The table shows hundreds of thousands of distinct CDR3 sequences, with roughly 7% occurring only once. Study-wide findings and caveats: Conclusions rested on cross-sectional statistics rather than following the same donors.

These data also featured in a second study, about yellow fever vaccine responses in identical twins. Per that study: Twins showed a vaccine T cell response that reportedly seemed partly convergent, partly personalized.

The genes are TRBV3-1 and TRBJ2-1; maybe TRBD2 (7 bases). Sequencing was carried out using memory (CD45RO+) T cells sorted from blood. The clonotype originates from a woman between 18 and 29 years old in good health. As DNA, the CDR3 is TGTGCCTGCAGCCAAGGGGAGGGGGGTTTCAGTTTACGGGTCTTC. As protein: CACSQGEGGFSLRVF.